The 21 T cell receptor beta chains below were found in one sample sequenced in a study of cytomegalovirus exposure and HLA in healthy donors. It was with 60 Vbeta and 13 Jbeta primers that the PCR ran. Sequenced by immunoSEQ multiplex PCR; TCRdb stores in-frame clones only, minus some. The data contain about 86,000 clones, approximately 79% of them singletons. Material: PBMCs. The receptor source for this set is a female donor in good health and CMV-seronegative.

The chain carries TRBV6-5 and TRBJ1-3; 7 bases map to TRBD1. The germline V gene encodes CDR1 MNHEY and CDR2 SVGAGI. The trim removed 6 bases at V and 1 base at J, leaving 6 bases unmatched. The CDR3 runs to 15 residues. CDR3 in DNA: TGTGCCAGCAGCCTCGACAGGGCTTCTGGAAACACCATATATTTT. Its translation is CASSLDRASGNTIYF.

The chain couples TRBV5-1 to TRBJ2-3; 7 bases fit TRBD1. Per the germline V gene, CDR1 is SGHRS and CDR2 is YFSETQ. The CDR3 runs 15 residues. With V trimmed by 5 bases and J by 2 bases, 8 bases remained unmatched. CDR3 protein: CASRLRQGHTDTQYF. For the CDR3, the DNA is TGCGCCAGCAGACTAAGACAGGGACACACAGATACGCAGTATTTT.

The genes are TRBV28 and TRBJ1-2; 8 bases line up with TRBD1. CDR1 MDHEN and CDR2 SYDVKM come from the germline V gene. CDR3 length: 16 residues. Trimming removed 5 bases from V and 5 bases from J; junction bases left unmatched: 13. The CDR3 nucleotides are TGTGCCAGCAGTGGCGGGGGCAGGGGGCGAGGATATGGCTACACCTTC. This sequence encodes CASSGGGRGRGYGYTF.

J is TRBJ2-3 and V is TRBV30, with 9 nucleotides matching TRBD2. Trimming at V came to 2 bases and at J to 2 bases, leaving 5 bases not matched to a gene. The germline V gene encodes CDR1 GTSNPN and CDR2 SVGIG (reference sequence). This CDR3 region has 15 residues. The CDR3 coding sequence is TGTGCCTGGAGTCGGTTAGCGGGGGCCACAGATACGCAGTATTTT. Its translation: CAWSRLAGATDTQYF.

CDR3 DNA sequence: TGTGCCAGCAGCTCAGCGCGGGGGGGCCCTGCGGAGACCCAGTACTTC. Translating gives CASSSARGGPAETQYF. The chain carries TRBV4-2 and TRBJ2-5, with 9 bases lining up with TRBD2. The CDR3 contains 16 residues. The trim removed 5 bases at V and 5 bases at J, leaving 12 bases unmatched. Germline-derived CDR1 and CDR2 are LGHNA and YNFKEQ.

The chain links TRBV10-3 to TRBJ1-5; D remains unclear. The V gene lost 0 bases and the J gene lost 4 bases, with 7 bases spanning the gap. Germline CDR1 and CDR2: ENHRY and SYGVKD. This CDR3 is 14 amino acids long. The CDR3 region is CAISESVGNQPQHF. In nucleotides, the CDR3 is TGTGCCATCAGTGAGTCGGTCGGTAATCAGCCCCAGCATTTT.

This sequence joins TRBV5-1 and TRBJ2-2, with a tentative D call TRBD1 (5 bases). V lost 4 bases, J lost 3 bases, and 16 bases lay in between. The CDR3 has 16 amino acids. Germline V lookup: CDR1 SGHRS, CDR2 YFSETQ. The CDR3 bases are TGCGCCAGCAGCCCCCAAGCAGGGCCGCACACCGGGGAGCTGTTTTTT. It encodes CASSPQAGPHTGELFF.

The CDR3 DNA reads TGTGCCAGCAGCTTAAGGACAGGGGGCTTTGGGGGCTACACCTTC. It translates to CASSLRTGGFGGYTF. V is TRBV5-4 and J is TRBJ1-2, with TRBD1 identical over 11 bases. Unmatched junction bases numbered 8, after V lost 2 bases and J lost 8 bases. CDR3 size: 15 residues. Germline CDR1 is SGHNT and CDR2 is YYREEE (reference sequence).

The V and J genes are TRBV4-1 and TRBJ2-7; D is perhaps TRBD2 (6 bases). Germline V gene data show CDR1 as MGHRA and CDR2 as YSYEKL. The CDR3 sequence is 15 residues long. V lost 1 base and J 0 bases, leaving 10 bases between the germline ends. CDR3 sequence (DNA): TGCGCCAGCAGCCAAGCCGGGGGTAGCTCCTACGAGCAGTACTTC. Its translation: CASSQAGGSSYEQYF.

The chain recombines TRBV6-1 with TRBJ2-7, with TRBD1 matching 8 bases. V trimming: 4 bases; J trimming: 5 bases; junction bases outside the gene matches: 10. This CDR3 has 15 residues. Looked up from germline, CDR1 is MNHNS and CDR2 is SASEGT. Here the CDR3 DNA reads TGTGCCAGCAGTGCCTGGGGACAGGTGTCCGACGAGCAGTACTTC. Amino acid sequence: CASSAWGQVSDEQYF.

This chain connects TRBV5-6 to TRBJ2-2; TRBD2 might be the D (5 bases). V was trimmed by 1 base and J by 6 bases, leaving 16 bases between them. The CDR3 contains 16 residues. Germline assignment: CDR1 SGHDT and CDR2 YYEEEE. CDR3 DNA sequence: TGTGCCAGCAGCTTGTGGAGGTATGGGTTTTCCGGGGAGCTGTTTTTT. This sequence encodes CASSLWRYGFSGELFF. Filled out from reference TRBV5-6 and TRBJ2-2, the complete variable domain reads DAGVTQSPTHLIKTRGQQVTLRCSPKSGHDTVSWYQQALGQGPQFIFQYYEEEERQRGNFPDRFSGHQFPNYSSELNVNALLLGDSALYLCASSLWRYGFSGELFFGEGSRLTVL.

The chain uses TRBV10-3 and TRBJ2-5, with TRBD1 matching 7 bases. With 0 bases clipped from V and 4 bases from J, the junction kept 5 bases outside the gene matches. This CDR3 comprises 15 residues. Germline CDR1 is ENHRY and CDR2 is SYGVKD. CDR3 DNA: TGTGCCATCAGTGAGTCAGGGGCAGGGGGAGAGACCCAGTACTTC. Its protein is CAISESGAGGETQYF.

This clone was picked up one time. The gene calls are TRBV7-3 and TRBJ2-3; 12 positions match TRBD2. The CDR3 is 15 residues long. Trimming at V came to 2 bases and at J to 5 bases, leaving 2 bases not matched to a gene. Germline V gives CDR1 SGHTA, CDR2 FQGTGA. For the CDR3, the DNA is TGTGCCAGCAGCTTACCTAGCGGGGGGGAAGATACGCAGTATTTT. Translated, it gives CASSLPSGGEDTQYF.

V and J are TRBV5-1 and TRBJ2-7, with 9 positions matching TRBD2. This CDR3 has 14 amino acids. Germline V CDR1 and CDR2: SGHRS, YFSETQ. Germline trimming cut 4 bases from V and 4 bases from J; bases unmatched to any gene: 6. DNA of the CDR3: TGCGCCAGCAGCGTTAGCGGGAGTAGTTACGAGCAGTACTTC. This translates into CASSVSGSSYEQYF.

The chain recombines TRBV19 with TRBJ2-7, with D maybe TRBD2 (6 bases). CDR1 is LNHDA, CDR2 SQIVND, per germline (reference sequence). V lost 6 bases to trimming and J lost 3 bases, with 9 bases between them. The CDR3 is 12 amino acids. The CDR3 DNA follows: TGTGCCAGTAGCCTGGGAGGCTACGAGCAGTACTTC. It encodes CASSLGGYEQYF.

The genes are TRBV4-1 and TRBJ1-1; tentatively, D is TRBD1 (5 bases). Trimming pared 0 bases from V and 8 bases from J, leaving 19 bases between. CDR3 length equals 16 residues. CDR1 is MGHRA, CDR2 YSYEKL, per germline. CDR3 sequence reads: CASSQDAAGGMNEAFF. The CDR3, as DNA: TGCGCCAGCAGCCAAGATGCGGCGGGGGGGATGAACGAAGCTTTCTTT.

For this clone: This sample includes further DNA sequences coding for the same CDR3. The chain uses TRBV5-4 and TRBJ1-6; 8 bases align to TRBD1. V lost 4 bases, J lost 7 bases, and 4 bases stayed unmatched. The CDR3 extends over 14 amino acids. The V gene's germline CDR1 is SGHNT and CDR2 YYREEE (reference sequence). CDR3 coding DNA: TGTGCCAGCAGCCTCGGACAGGGAAATTCACCCCTCCACTTT. It translates to CASSLGQGNSPLHF. The full variable domain, its missing parts supplied by reference TRBV5-4 and TRBJ1-6, is ETGVTQSPTHLIKTRGQQVTLRCSSQSGHNTVSWYQQALGQGPQFIFQYYREEENGRGNFPPRFSGLQFPNYSSELNVNALELDDSALYLCASSLGQGNSPLHFGNGTRLTVT.

J is TRBJ2-2 and V is TRBV19; D is unclear. This CDR3 has 14 residues. CDR1 and CDR2 from the germline V gene are LNHDA and SQIVND (reference sequence). Trimming removed 3 bases from V and 2 bases from J, with 7 bases in between. CDR3 region: CASSMGVNTGELFF. The CDR3 nucleotides are TGTGCCAGTAGTATGGGCGTCAACACCGGGGAGCTGTTTTTT.

The genes are TRBV27 and TRBJ2-7; 7 positions agree with TRBD1. Per the germline V gene, CDR1 is MNHEY and CDR2 is SMNVEV (reference sequence). The junction had 6 bases not matched to a gene; V was cut back by 5 bases and J by 2 bases. The CDR3 totals 14 residues. The CDR3 bases are TGTGCCAGCAGTGCGTCAGGGGGACCCTACGAGCAGTACTTC. Translated: CASSASGGPYEQYF.

This rearrangement joins TRBV19 to TRBJ2-1, with 12 bases that match TRBD1. This CDR3 is 14 amino acids long. Germline lookup yields CDR1 LNHDA and CDR2 SQIVND (reference sequence). V was clipped by 8 bases and J by 9 bases; unmatched bases: 8. Here the CDR3 reads CASYTGTGGFEQFF. The DNA for the CDR3 is TGTGCCAGTTATACCGGGACAGGGGGCTTTGAGCAGTTCTTC.

The chain has TRBV5-1 and TRBJ2-1; 9 positions match TRBD2. Per the germline V gene, CDR1 is SGHRS and CDR2 is YFSETQ. The junction had 13 bases not matched to a gene; V was cut back by 7 bases and J by 2 bases. The CDR3 runs 17 residues. Here the CDR3 DNA reads TGCGCCAGCGCAACCGGTGGGGGCGGGGGGGCCTACAATGAGCAGTTCTTC. Translated, it gives CASATGGGGGAYNEQFF.